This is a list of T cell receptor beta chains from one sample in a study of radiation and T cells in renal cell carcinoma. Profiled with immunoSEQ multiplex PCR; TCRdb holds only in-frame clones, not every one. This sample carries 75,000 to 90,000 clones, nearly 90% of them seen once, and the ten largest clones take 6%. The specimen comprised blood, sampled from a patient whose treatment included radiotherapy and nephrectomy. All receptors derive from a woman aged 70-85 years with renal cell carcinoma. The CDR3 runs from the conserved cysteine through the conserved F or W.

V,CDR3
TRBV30,CAWSPDRVTNYGYTF
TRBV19,CASSITGTNQPQHF
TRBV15,CATSSLRGGASEQYF
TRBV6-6,CASSPGQGGQETQYF
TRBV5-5,CASSLHGTQNTEAFF
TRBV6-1,CASSDLAGGLTDTQYF
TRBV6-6,CASSSPGNEQFF
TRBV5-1,CASSLQGLEAFF
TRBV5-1,CASSPGEGNTGELFF
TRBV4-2,CASSQERSTEAFF
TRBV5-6,CASSPDRVTGELFF
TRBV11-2,CASSLGTKYQETQYF
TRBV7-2,CASSSRTSGISYEQYF
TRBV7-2,CASSLALETEAFF
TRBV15,CATSRVTSGGLDEQYF
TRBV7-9,CASSQATSGGASYNEQFF
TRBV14,CASSLNTYNSPLHF
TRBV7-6,CASTFLGQGYTEAFF
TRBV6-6,CASTREANYGYTF
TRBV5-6,CASSFLVDAPSSGANVLTF
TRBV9,CASSARPWMDEKLFF
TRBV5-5,CASSSDGYNEKLFF
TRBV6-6,CASSYLGSEAFF
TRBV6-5,CASSLDRVNTEAFF
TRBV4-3,CASSQVGTGGANTGELFF
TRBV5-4,CASSPTTGLAGEQYF